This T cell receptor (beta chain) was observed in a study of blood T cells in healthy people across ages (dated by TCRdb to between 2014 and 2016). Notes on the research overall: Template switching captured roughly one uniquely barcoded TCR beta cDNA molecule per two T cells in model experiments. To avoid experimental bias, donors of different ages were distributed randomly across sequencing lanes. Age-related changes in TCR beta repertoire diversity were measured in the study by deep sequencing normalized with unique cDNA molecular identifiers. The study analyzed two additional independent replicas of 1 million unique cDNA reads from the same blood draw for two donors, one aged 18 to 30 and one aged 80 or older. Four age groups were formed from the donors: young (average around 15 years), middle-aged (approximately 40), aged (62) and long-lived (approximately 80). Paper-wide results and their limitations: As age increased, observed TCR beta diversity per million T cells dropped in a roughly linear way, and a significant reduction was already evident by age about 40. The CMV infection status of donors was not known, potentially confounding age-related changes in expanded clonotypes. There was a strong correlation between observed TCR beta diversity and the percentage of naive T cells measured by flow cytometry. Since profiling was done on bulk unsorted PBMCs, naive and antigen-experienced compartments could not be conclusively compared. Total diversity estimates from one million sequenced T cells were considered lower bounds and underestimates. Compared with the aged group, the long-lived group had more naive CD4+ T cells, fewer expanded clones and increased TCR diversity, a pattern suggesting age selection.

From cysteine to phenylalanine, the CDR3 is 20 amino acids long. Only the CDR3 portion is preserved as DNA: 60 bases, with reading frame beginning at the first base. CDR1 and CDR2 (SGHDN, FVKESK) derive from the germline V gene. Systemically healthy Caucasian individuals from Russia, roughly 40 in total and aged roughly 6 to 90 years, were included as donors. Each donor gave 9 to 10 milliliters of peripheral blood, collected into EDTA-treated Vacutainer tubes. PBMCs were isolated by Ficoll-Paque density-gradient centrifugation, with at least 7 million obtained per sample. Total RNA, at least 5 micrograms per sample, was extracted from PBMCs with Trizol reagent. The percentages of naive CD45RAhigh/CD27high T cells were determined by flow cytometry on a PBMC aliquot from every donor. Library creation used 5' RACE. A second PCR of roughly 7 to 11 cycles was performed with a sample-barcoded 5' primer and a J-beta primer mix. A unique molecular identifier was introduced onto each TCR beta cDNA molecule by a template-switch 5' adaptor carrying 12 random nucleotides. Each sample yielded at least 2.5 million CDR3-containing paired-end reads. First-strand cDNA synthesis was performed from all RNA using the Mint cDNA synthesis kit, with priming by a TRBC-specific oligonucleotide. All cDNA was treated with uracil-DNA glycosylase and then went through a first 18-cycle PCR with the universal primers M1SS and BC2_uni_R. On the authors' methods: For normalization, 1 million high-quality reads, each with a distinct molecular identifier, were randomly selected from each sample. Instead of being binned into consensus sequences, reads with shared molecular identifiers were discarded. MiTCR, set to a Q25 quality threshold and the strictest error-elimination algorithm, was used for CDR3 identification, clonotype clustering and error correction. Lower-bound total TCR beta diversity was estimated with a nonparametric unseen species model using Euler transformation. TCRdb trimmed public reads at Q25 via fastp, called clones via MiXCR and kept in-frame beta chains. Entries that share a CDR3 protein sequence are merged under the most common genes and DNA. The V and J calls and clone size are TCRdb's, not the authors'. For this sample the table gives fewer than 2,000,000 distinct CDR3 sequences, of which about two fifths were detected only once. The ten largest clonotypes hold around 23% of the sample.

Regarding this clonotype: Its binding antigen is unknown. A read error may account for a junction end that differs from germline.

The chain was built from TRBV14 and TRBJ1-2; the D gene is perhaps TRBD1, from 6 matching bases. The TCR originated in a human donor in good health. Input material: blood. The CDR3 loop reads CAGSRGPLDRIVLTNYGYTF. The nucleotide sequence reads TGTGCCGGCAGCCGAGGTCCACTAGACAGGATAGTCCTCACCAACTATGGCTACACCTTC.